Listed here are 23 T cell receptor beta chains from one sample, sequenced in a study of blood T cell repertoires in COVID-19. Produced via immunoSEQ multiplex PCR; TCRdb's table is partial and in-frame only. The table lists almost 70,000 clones, around three quarters of them singletons. Material for sequencing was peripheral blood. All receptors come from a man in his sixties with acute or convalescent COVID-19.

The chain recombines TRBV30 with TRBJ2-5; the match to TRBD1 covers 9 bases. The CDR3 totals 15 residues. Germline V gives CDR1 GTSNPN, CDR2 SVGIG (reference sequence). V gave up 0 bases and J gave up 3 bases; unmatched junction bases: 5. This CDR3 is CAWSVQGTGKETQYF. The CDR3, as DNA: TGTGCCTGGAGTGTACAAGGGACAGGGAAAGAGACCCAGTACTTC.

The chain links TRBV29-1 to TRBJ1-5; TRBD1 is a possible D gene (6 bases). The CDR3 extends over 13 amino acids. Germline-derived CDR1 and CDR2 are SQVTM and ANQGSEA. V was clipped by 7 bases and J by 2 bases, with 12 bases between them. CDR3 protein: CSGGAGGNQPQHF. The DNA of the CDR3 is TGCAGCGGTGGGGCAGGGGGCAATCAGCCCCAGCATTTT.

The chain has TRBV6-2 or TRBV6-3 and TRBJ2-2; TRBD1 matches 10 bases. The germline V gene encodes CDR1 MNHEY and CDR2 SVGEGT. Losses at the gene ends were 5 bases for V and 9 bases for J; bases not matched to a gene: 6. The CDR3 extends over 14 amino acids. In DNA, the CDR3 is TGTGCCAGCAGTAGAGGACAGGGGGGCCGGGAGCTGTTTTTT. This translates into CASSRGQGGRELFF.

The rearrangement joins TRBV4-1 to TRBJ1-2; D gene unclear. Germline CDR1 is MGHRA and CDR2 is YSYEKL. The CDR3 spans 17 residues. V lost 0 bases and J lost 2, with 16 bases in between. The CDR3 sequence: CASSQDQSSLVNYGYTF. In DNA form, the CDR3 reads TGCGCCAGCAGCCAAGATCAGTCCTCTTTGGTGAACTATGGCTACACCTTC.

The chain couples TRBV19 to TRBJ1-2; 7 bases match TRBD1. V was pared by 4 bases and J by 7 bases, with 9 bases of the junction left unmatched. CDR1 is LNHDA and CDR2 is SQIVND in the germline V gene (reference sequence). The CDR3 sequence is 14 residues long. Here the CDR3 reads CASSKQQGRFGYTF. CDR3 nucleotides: TGTGCCAGTAGTAAGCAACAGGGGAGATTTGGCTACACCTTC.

The chain carries TRBV6-4 and TRBJ2-2; 9 nucleotides match TRBD1. In germline, CDR1 is MRHNA, CDR2 SNTAGT. The CDR3 is made up of 14 amino acids. V dropped 6 bases and J dropped 1; count of bases not matched to a gene: 0. This CDR3 is CASRGQGNTGELFF. The DNA for the CDR3 is TGTGCCAGCAGGGGACAGGGGAACACCGGGGAGCTGTTTTTT.

The rearrangement joins TRBV4-1 to TRBJ2-3; the match to TRBD2 covers 10 bases. The CDR3 is made up of 17 amino acids. J was trimmed by 2 bases and V by 0 bases; bases with no gene match: 5. Germline V gives CDR1 MGHRA, CDR2 YSYEKL. Here the CDR3 reads CASSQDRTSGITDTQYF. The DNA for the CDR3 is TGCGCCAGCAGCCAAGACAGGACTAGCGGAATCACAGATACGCAGTATTTT.

This clone was recorded once. The chain is built from TRBV27 and TRBJ1-5; maybe TRBD1 (6 bases). CDR3 length equals 13 residues. The V and J ends lost 10 bases and 2 bases respectively, with 12 bases between them. In germline, CDR1 is MNHEY, CDR2 SMNVEV (reference sequence). The CDR3 protein is CATSGVRNQPQHF. CDR3 sequence (DNA): TGTGCCACCTCAGGGGTACGCAATCAGCCCCAGCATTTT.

The V gene is TRBV12-3 or TRBV12-4, the J gene TRBJ2-2; unclear D gene. Trimming left V 5 bases short and J 8 bases short, with 9 bases between. The CDR3 totals 12 residues. Written as DNA, the CDR3 is TGTGCCAGCAGTACCAGGTTGGGGGAGCTGTTTTTT. This sequence encodes CASSTRLGELFF.

The chain carries TRBV5-6 and TRBJ1-2; TRBD1 matches at 8 bases. V trimming: 0 bases; J trimming: 5 bases; junction bases outside the gene matches: 3. The CDR3 totals 14 residues. Germline V gives CDR1 SGHDT, CDR2 YYEEEE. CDR3 nucleotide sequence: TGTGCCAGCAGCTTGGACAGGGGGACTTATGGCTACACCTTC. It yields the protein CASSLDRGTYGYTF. The full variable domain, completed using reference TRBV5-6 and TRBJ1-2, is DAGVTQSPTHLIKTRGQQVTLRCSPKSGHDTVSWYQQALGQGPQFIFQYYEEEERQRGNFPDRFSGHQFPNYSSELNVNALLLGDSALYLCASSLDRGTYGYTFGSGTRLTVV.

The chain has TRBV5-1 and TRBJ2-7; D ambiguous. Germline V lookup: CDR1 SGHRS, CDR2 YFSETQ. V lost 5 bases, J lost 3 bases, and 15 bases lay in between. This CDR3 comprises 14 residues. The CDR3 DNA sequence: TGCGCCAGCAGGCTTCTCTTGGAGTTCTACGAGCAGTACTTC. Its protein product is CASRLLLEFYEQYF.

This chain joins TRBV14 and TRBJ2-2; 7 nucleotides match TRBD1. The CDR3 contains 15 residues. CDR1 is SGHDN, CDR2 FVKESK, per germline. Trimming removed 6 bases from V and 6 bases from J; junction bases left unmatched: 10. CDR3 DNA sequence: TGTGCCAGCAGTTACACAGGGGCCCGATCCGGGGAGCTGTTTTTT. Residues: CASSYTGARSGELFF.

This clone was counted a single time. V usage is TRBV19 and J usage is TRBJ1-5; 12 bases fit TRBD1. The germline CDR1 and CDR2 sequences are LNHDA and SQIVND (reference sequence). With 6 bases clipped from V and 5 bases from J, the junction kept 2 bases outside the gene matches. The CDR3 spans 14 residues. The CDR3 loop is CASSRDRGHQPQHF. The CDR3 DNA is TGTGCCAGTAGCCGGGACAGGGGGCATCAGCCCCAGCATTTT.

The chain links TRBV14 to TRBJ2-7; D possibly corresponds to TRBD1 (5 bases). The CDR3 runs 15 residues. With 2 bases removed from V and 2 bases from J, the gap between germline ends came to 13 bases. Germline V lookup: CDR1 SGHDN, CDR2 FVKESK. In DNA form, the CDR3 reads TGTGCCAGCAGCCAAAGGGAACAGGTCGCCTACGAGCAGTACTTC. This translates into CASSQREQVAYEQYF.

The chain recombines TRBV6-5 with TRBJ2-1; perhaps TRBD1 as D (6 bases). V lost 5 bases and J lost 7, with 12 bases in between. CDR1 MNHEY and CDR2 SVGAGI come from the germline V gene. The length of the CDR3 is 13 residues. The CDR3 here is CASSQQGRNEQFF. The CDR3 DNA reads as TGTGCCAGCAGTCAACAGGGCCGTAATGAGCAGTTCTTC.

Concerning this clone itself: This specimen includes other DNA sequences encoding the same CDR3. The chain recombines TRBV3-1 (or the pseudogene TRBV3-2) with TRBJ1-6; D ambiguous. The CDR3 runs 15 residues. V lost 1 base and J lost 5, with 9 bases in between. The germline V gene encodes CDR1 LGHDT and CDR2 YNNKEL (reference sequence). In DNA, the CDR3 is TGTGCCAGCAGCCAAGGAGGTGGAAATAATTCACCCCTCCACTTT. Its translation: CASSQGGGNNSPLHF.

Details on this clone: Other DNA variants within this sample encode the same CDR3. The chain combines TRBV3-1 (or the pseudogene TRBV3-2) with TRBJ1-2; D uncertain. CDR1 LGHDT and CDR2 YNNKEL come from the germline V gene (reference sequence). V gave up 1 base and J gave up 4 bases, with 4 bases separating them. The CDR3 contains 12 residues. The CDR3 sequence: CASSQGAYGYTF. Written as DNA, the CDR3 is TGTGCCAGCAGCCAAGGGGCCTATGGCTACACCTTC.

The chain combines TRBV27 with TRBJ2-3; D unresolved. This CDR3 has 12 residues. The germline V gene has CDR1 MNHEY and CDR2 SMNVEV (reference sequence). V lost 5 bases and J 0 bases, leaving 3 bases between the germline ends. The DNA for the CDR3 is TGTGCCAGCAGTCCGAGCACAGATACGCAGTATTTT. Translated: CASSPSTDTQYF.

The V and J genes are TRBV13 and TRBJ2-3; 7 nucleotides align to TRBD1. From germline, CDR1 is PRHDT and CDR2 FYEKMQ (reference sequence). Germline trimming cut 1 base from V and 0 bases from J; bases unmatched to any gene: 13. This CDR3 contains 19 residues. Here the CDR3 DNA reads TGTGCCAGCAGCTTAGCCGGGGAGATGGGACAGAGAAGCACAGATACGCAGTATTTT. Protein: CASSLAGEMGQRSTDTQYF.

The gene calls are TRBV7-2 and TRBJ1-3; possible D gene TRBD1, 6 bases. There are 17 residues in the CDR3. Germline lookup yields CDR1 SGHTA and CDR2 FQGNSA. The germline V and J ends were trimmed by 1 base and 4 bases, with 17 bases remaining between them. CDR3 loop: CASSLGPGSQGGNTIYF. The CDR3 bases are TGTGCCAGCAGCTTAGGGCCCGGCTCTCAGGGGGGAAACACCATATATTTT.

This clone was found once. The chain carries TRBV19 and TRBJ1-1, with a tentative D call TRBD1 (5 bases). The germline CDR1 and CDR2 sequences are LNHDA and SQIVND (reference sequence). CDR3 length: 16 residues. Trimming pared 5 bases from V and 0 bases from J, leaving 16 bases between. In DNA form, the CDR3 reads TGTGCCAGTAGTCCCCGACAGAACTCAATGAACACTGAAGCTTTCTTT. Protein sequence: CASSPRQNSMNTEAFF.

V usage is TRBV5-8 and J usage is TRBJ2-4, with 7 bases identical to TRBD2. CDR1 is SGHTS and CDR2 is YDEGEE in the germline V gene. The CDR3 has 14 amino acids. The V segment lost 2 bases and the J segment 6 bases; nucleotides outside the gene matches: 5. The CDR3 is CASSFAGEGNIQYF. In DNA, the CDR3 is TGTGCCAGCAGCTTCGCGGGAGAGGGAAACATTCAGTACTTC.

This clone has only one observation. The V call is TRBV7-2, the J call TRBJ1-4; D is unresolved. This CDR3 contains 15 residues. V lost 3 bases to trimming and J lost 4 bases, with 12 bases between them. Germline assignment: CDR1 SGHTA and CDR2 FQGNSA. The CDR3 DNA reads as TGTGCCAGCAGCTTCCGGAGAGGGAATAATGAAAAACTGTTTTTT. Its protein product is CASSFRRGNNEKLFF.